The 13 T cell receptor beta chains below were found in one sample sequenced in a study of Ad26.COV2.S vaccination and SARS-CoV-2 variants. Treatment described: some 19 received Ad26.COV2.S at low or high dose, single or two shots; five or six received placebo; per-sample allocation not given. Specimens were obtained on day 63 following the first vaccine or placebo injection. Here immunoSEQ multiplex PCR was the method, and the copy in TCRdb shows in-frame clones only, minus some. The sample gives hundreds of thousands of clones, about 88% of which show up once; over 8.5% is in the top ten. Material: peripheral blood, obtained in a trial of Ad26.COV2.S vaccine versus placebo. Receptors were obtained from a person between 18 and 59 years old who received the Ad26.COV2.S COVID-19 vaccine or a placebo.

The V call is TRBV4-3, the J call TRBJ2-7; 14 nucleotides match TRBD2. Germline V gene sequence: CDR1 LGHNA, CDR2 YSLEER. The junction had 13 bases not matched to a gene; V was cut back by 0 bases and J by 6 bases. This CDR3 is 19 amino acids long. The CDR3 DNA reads TGCGCCAGCAGCCAAGATCTCTTGACTAGCGGGGGGGCCTTTCTCGAGCAGTACTTC. Amino acid sequence: CASSQDLLTSGGAFLEQYF.

The chain joins TRBV20-1 to TRBJ2-5; D is perhaps TRBD2 (6 bases). The V gene lost 6 bases and the J gene lost 4 bases, with 9 bases spanning the gap. The germline CDR1 and CDR2 sequences are DFQATT and SNEGSKA (reference sequence). This CDR3 spans 11 amino acids. This CDR3 is CSAEAGETQYF. CDR3 coding DNA: TGCAGTGCGGAAGCGGGAGAGACCCAGTACTTC.

The chain recombines TRBV10-1 with TRBJ2-2; D call uncertain. V gave up 4 bases and J gave up 0 bases, with 3 bases separating them. This CDR3 has 13 residues. Germline assignment: CDR1 WNHNN and CDR2 SYGVQD (reference sequence). In nucleotides, the CDR3 is TGCGCCAGCAGTGCTTCGAACACCGGGGAGCTGTTTTTT. It codes for CASSASNTGELFF.

The genes are TRBV6-2 or TRBV6-3 and TRBJ1-2, with D unresolved. The CDR3 spans 13 residues. Germline V CDR1 and CDR2: MNHEY, SVGEGT. The V gene lost 2 bases and the J gene lost 10 bases, with 14 bases spanning the gap. DNA of the CDR3: TGTGCCAGCAGTTACGACACCCGCCGGCACTACACCTTC. This sequence encodes CASSYDTRRHYTF.

This rearrangement joins TRBV5-1 to TRBJ2-3; TRBD2 matches 9 bases. The V segment lost 5 bases and the J segment 2 bases; nucleotides outside the gene matches: 9. Germline V gene data show CDR1 as SGHRS and CDR2 as YFSETQ. The CDR3 extends over 16 amino acids. CDR3 region: CASRAGGPTITDTQYF. The CDR3 bases are TGCGCCAGCAGGGCGGGAGGGCCCACAATCACAGATACGCAGTATTTT.

The J gene is TRBJ2-3, the V gene TRBV6-2 or TRBV6-3; D gene uncertain. Deletions cut 2 bases from V and 2 bases from J, with 8 bases between. The CDR3 spans 14 residues. Germline assignment: CDR1 MNHEY and CDR2 SVGEGT. CDR3 coding DNA: TGTGCCAGCAGTTACGGGGTACCCACAGATACGCAGTATTTT. This encodes CASSYGVPTDTQYF.

This chain joins TRBV12-3 or TRBV12-4 and TRBJ2-5; D not certain. The CDR3 loop spans 12 amino acids. Deletions cut 5 bases from V and 2 bases from J, with 6 bases between. The CDR3 DNA is TGTGCCAGCAGTCGGGTTCAAGAGACCCAGTACTTC. This translates into CASSRVQETQYF.

This chain uses TRBV13 with TRBJ2-5; 10 bases match TRBD2. The V gene end was trimmed by 0 bases and the J gene end by 5 bases; junction bases not matched to a gene: 6. Germline V gene lookup returns CDR1 PRHDT and CDR2 FYEKMQ (reference sequence). This CDR3 comprises 16 residues. The CDR3 reads CASSLGLAGGSETQYF. CDR3 nucleotides: TGTGCCAGCAGCTTAGGGTTAGCGGGAGGATCGGAGACCCAGTACTTC.

This clone came up a few times. The chain uses TRBV6-2 or TRBV6-3 and TRBJ1-5, with TRBD1 matching 7 bases. Germline loops: CDR1 MNHEY, CDR2 SVGEGT. Trimming took 2 bases from V and 7 from J; bases not matched to a gene: 5. CDR3 length equals 14 residues. The CDR3 is CASSYVQGNQPQHF. CDR3 bases: TGTGCCAGCAGTTACGTACAGGGGAACCAGCCCCAGCATTTT.

The chain is built from TRBV27 and TRBJ2-2; the match to TRBD2 covers 8 bases. V dropped 3 bases and J dropped 3; count of bases not matched to a gene: 3. Germline CDR1 MNHEY, CDR2 SMNVEV (reference sequence). The CDR3 is 15 residues long. The CDR3 loop reads CASSFTSGYTGELFF. The CDR3 DNA follows: TGTGCCAGCAGTTTCACTAGCGGATACACCGGGGAGCTGTTTTTT.

To note about this clone: The same CDR3 can be traced to other DNA sequences in this sample. The chain employs TRBV19 and TRBJ1-2, with TRBD1 matching 8 bases. The V gene's germline CDR1 is LNHDA and CDR2 SQIVND (reference sequence). Trimming at V came to 8 bases and at J to 8 bases, leaving 1 base not matched to a gene. The CDR3 covers 10 residues. The CDR3 loop is CASRQGGYTF. The CDR3 bases are TGTGCCAGTCGACAGGGGGGCTACACCTTC. Supplemented by reference TRBV19 and TRBJ1-2, the full variable domain reads DGGITQSPKYLFRKEGQNVTLSCEQNLNHDAMYWYRQDPGQGLRLIYYSQIVNDFQKGDIAEGYSVSREKKESFPLTVTSAQKNPTAFYLCASRQGGYTFGSGTRLTVV.

The chain combines TRBV7-6 with TRBJ2-1; tentative D call: TRBD2 (5 bases). V lost 3 bases to trimming and J lost 2 bases, with 11 bases between them. This CDR3 is 15 amino acids long. Germline assignment: CDR1 SGHVS and CDR2 FNYEAQ. CDR3 loop: CASSLAAGTYNEQFF. In DNA form, the CDR3 reads TGTGCCAGCAGCTTGGCGGCCGGGACCTACAATGAGCAGTTCTTC.

The J gene is TRBJ1-5, the V gene TRBV27; no clear D. CDR3 length equals 15 residues. Germline assignment: CDR1 MNHEY and CDR2 SMNVEV (reference sequence). V was clipped by 3 bases and J by 5 bases, with 14 bases between them. The CDR3 region is CASSFRFQIHQPQHF. CDR3 nucleotides: TGTGCCAGCAGTTTCCGGTTCCAGATTCATCAGCCCCAGCATTTT.